A single sample gave rise to the 9 T cell receptor beta chains below, sequenced in a study of PD-L1 blockade in urothelial cancer. Sample time point: pretreatment peripheral blood. The method was immunoSEQ multiplex PCR; TCRdb's version includes in-frame clones alone and lacks a portion of them. In the table there are 30,000 to 40,000 clones, roughly 82% of which are singletons. The input for sequencing was PBMCs, taken around atezolizumab (anti-PD-L1) treatment. These receptors were taken from a man aged 55-75 years with urothelial cancer.

This clone was observed a few times. The chain has TRBV5-1 and TRBJ2-1; 12 positions match TRBD2. V trimming: 0 bases; J trimming: 5 bases; junction bases outside the gene matches: 6. CDR1 is SGHRS and CDR2 is YFSETQ in the germline V gene. The CDR3 is 17 residues long. CDR3 amino acids: CASSLGLASGGDNEQFF. CDR3 DNA: TGCGCCAGCAGCTTGGGACTGGCTAGCGGGGGGGACAATGAGCAGTTCTTC.

The rearrangement joins TRBV5-4 to TRBJ2-7, with no clear D. The CDR3 covers 13 residues. The V and J ends lost 3 bases and 6 bases respectively, with 13 bases between them. Germline V gene sequence: CDR1 SGHNT, CDR2 YYREEE (reference sequence). DNA of the CDR3: TGTGCCAGCAGCTATGGCAGGTCCCGCGAGCAGTACTTC. Its translation is CASSYGRSREQYF.

V gene TRBV28 combines with J gene TRBJ1-5; TRBD1 matches 8 bases. The J segment lost 6 bases and the V segment lost 0 bases, leaving 4 bases of the junction unmatched. The CDR3 covers 15 residues. The V gene's germline CDR1 is MDHEN and CDR2 SYDVKM. CDR3 DNA: TGTGCCAGCAGTTTATGGGGGACAGGCATTCAGCCCCAGCATTTT. Translation: CASSLWGTGIQPQHF.

This clone was recorded a few times. This chain links TRBV10-3 with TRBJ2-7; D may be TRBD2 (6 bases). CDR1 and CDR2 (germline): ENHRY, SYGVKD. The CDR3 contains 16 residues. V was cut by 0 bases and J by 2 bases, with 14 bases left in between. Here the CDR3 DNA reads TGTGCCATCAGTGAGTCGGGCGGGACGGCAGCCTACGAGCAGTACTTC. Translating gives CAISESGGTAAYEQYF.

About this clone itself: This is likely a read error, given that the CDR3 carries no conserved phenylalanine or tryptophan at its end. The DNA is left out, because the CDR3 cannot be placed on it with certainty; the CDR3 is given as TCRdb lists it. V is TRBV7-9 and J is TRBJ2-7; the D call in the table, TRBD2, was not verified against the DNA. Germline lookup yields CDR1 SEHNR and CDR2 FQNEAQ (reference sequence). The CDR3 has 13 residues if both end residues are counted. CDR3 sequence: CASSLAPTEGNAY.

The gene calls are TRBV18 and TRBJ1-6; D unresolved. CDR3 length: 16 amino acids. Trimming shortened V by 2 bases and J by 6 bases, and 14 bases separated the two germline ends. Germline V gene lookup returns CDR1 KGHSH and CDR2 LQKENI. As DNA, the CDR3 is TGTGCCAGCTCACCAGAATACGGGTTAAGTAATTCACCCCTCCACTTT. As protein: CASSPEYGLSNSPLHF.

The V and J genes are TRBV25-1 and TRBJ2-1; a weak D match, TRBD2 (6 bases). V was pared by 3 bases and J by 9 bases, with 15 bases between. Germline V gene lookup returns CDR1 MGHDK and CDR2 SYGVNS. CDR3 size: 14 residues. The CDR3 protein is CASSDNVGRGEQFF. The CDR3 nucleotides read TGTGCCAGCAGTGACAATGTGGGGCGGGGTGAGCAGTTCTTC.

The chain carries TRBV19 and TRBJ1-3; D not resolved. From germline, CDR1 is LNHDA and CDR2 SQIVND (reference sequence). This CDR3 is built from 16 residues. V was cut by 6 bases and J by 4 bases, with 19 bases left in between. The CDR3 here is CASSLAAEAAGNTIYF. DNA of the CDR3: TGTGCCAGTAGCTTGGCGGCAGAGGCGGCAGGAAACACCATATATTTT.

V gene TRBV4-1 combines with J gene TRBJ2-7; TRBD2 aligns across 12 bases. Germline-derived CDR1 and CDR2 are MGHRA and YSYEKL. V trimming: 2 bases; J trimming: 2 bases; junction bases outside the gene matches: 1. This CDR3 is 15 amino acids long. The DNA of the CDR3 is TGCGCCAGCAGCCAAAGGACTAGCGGGGCCTACGAGCAGTACTTC. This codes for CASSQRTSGAYEQYF.